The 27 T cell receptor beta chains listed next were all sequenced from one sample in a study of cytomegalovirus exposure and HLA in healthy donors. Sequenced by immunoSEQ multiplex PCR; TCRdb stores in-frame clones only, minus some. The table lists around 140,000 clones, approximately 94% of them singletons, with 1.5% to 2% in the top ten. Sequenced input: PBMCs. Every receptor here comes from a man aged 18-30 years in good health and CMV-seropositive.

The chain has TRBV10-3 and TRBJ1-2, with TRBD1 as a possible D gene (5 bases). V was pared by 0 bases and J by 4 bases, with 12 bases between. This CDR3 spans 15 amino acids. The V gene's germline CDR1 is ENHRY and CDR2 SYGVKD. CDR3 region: CAISESTGEGYGYTF. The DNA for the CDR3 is TGTGCCATCAGTGAGTCGACGGGGGAAGGCTATGGCTACACCTTC.

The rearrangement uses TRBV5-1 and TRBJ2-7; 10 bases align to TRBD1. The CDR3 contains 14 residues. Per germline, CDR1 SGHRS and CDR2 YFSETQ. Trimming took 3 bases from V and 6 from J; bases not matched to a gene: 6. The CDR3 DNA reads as TGCGCCAGCAGCTCGACCGGGACAGGGGCCGAGCAGTACTTC. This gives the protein CASSSTGTGAEQYF.

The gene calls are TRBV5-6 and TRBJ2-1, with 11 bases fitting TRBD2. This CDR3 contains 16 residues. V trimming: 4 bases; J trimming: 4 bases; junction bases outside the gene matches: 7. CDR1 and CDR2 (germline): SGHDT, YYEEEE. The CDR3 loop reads CASSEPGLAAYNEQFF. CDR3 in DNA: TGTGCCAGCAGCGAACCGGGACTAGCGGCTTACAATGAGCAGTTCTTC.

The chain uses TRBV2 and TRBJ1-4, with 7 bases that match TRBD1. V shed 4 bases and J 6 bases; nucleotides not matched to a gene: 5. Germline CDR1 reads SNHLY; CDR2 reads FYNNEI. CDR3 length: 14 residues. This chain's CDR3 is CASSAAGGYEKLFF. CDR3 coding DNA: TGTGCCAGCAGTGCCGCAGGGGGATATGAAAAACTGTTTTTT.

CDR3 protein: CASSWTGLSSGNTIYF. The CDR3 nucleotides are TGCGCCAGCAGCTGGACAGGGTTAAGCTCTGGAAACACCATATATTTT. The chain employs TRBV5-1 and TRBJ1-3; 8 bases line up with TRBD1. The CDR3 loop spans 16 amino acids. CDR1 SGHRS and CDR2 YFSETQ come from the germline V gene. Trimming removed 3 bases from V and 0 bases from J; junction bases left unmatched: 5.

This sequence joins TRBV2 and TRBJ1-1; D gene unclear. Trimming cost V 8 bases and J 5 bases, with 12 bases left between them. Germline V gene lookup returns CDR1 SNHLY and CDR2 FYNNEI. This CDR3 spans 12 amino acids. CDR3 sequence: CASEQRFTEAFF. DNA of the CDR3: TGTGCCAGCGAACAGCGGTTTACTGAAGCTTTCTTT. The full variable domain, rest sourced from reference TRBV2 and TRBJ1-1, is EPEVTQTPSHQVTQMGQEVILRCVPISNHLYFYWYRQILGQKVEFLVSFYNNEISEKSEIFDDQFSVERPDGSNFTLKIRSTKLEDSAMYFCASEQRFTEAFFGQGTRLTVV.

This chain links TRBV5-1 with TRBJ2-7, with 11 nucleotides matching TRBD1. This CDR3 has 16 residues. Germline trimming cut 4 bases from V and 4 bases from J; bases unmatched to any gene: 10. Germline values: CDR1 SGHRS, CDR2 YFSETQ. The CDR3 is CASSILTGDRGYEQYF. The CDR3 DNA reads TGCGCCAGCAGCATACTAACCGGGGACAGGGGGTACGAGCAGTACTTC.

The CDR3 nucleotides read TGTGCCAGCAGCCCCCGGACTAGCGGGAGTGGGGACGAGCAGTTCTTC. Its protein product is CASSPRTSGSGDEQFF. The chain joins TRBV13 to TRBJ2-1; 13 nucleotides agree with TRBD2. With V trimmed by 5 bases and J by 10 bases, 11 bases remained unmatched. The V gene's germline CDR1 is PRHDT and CDR2 FYEKMQ (reference sequence). This CDR3 is built from 16 residues.

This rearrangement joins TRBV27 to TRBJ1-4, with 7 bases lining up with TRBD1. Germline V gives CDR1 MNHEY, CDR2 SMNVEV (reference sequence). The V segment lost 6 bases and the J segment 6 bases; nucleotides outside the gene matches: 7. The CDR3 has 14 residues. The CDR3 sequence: CASRDRWGDEKLFF. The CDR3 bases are TGTGCCAGCAGGGACAGGTGGGGGGATGAAAAACTGTTTTTT.

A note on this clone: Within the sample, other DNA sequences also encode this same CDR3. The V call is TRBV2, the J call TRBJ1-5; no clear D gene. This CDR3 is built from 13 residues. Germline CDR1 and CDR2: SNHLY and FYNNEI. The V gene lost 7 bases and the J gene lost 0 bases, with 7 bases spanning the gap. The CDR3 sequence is CASNRDSNQPQHF. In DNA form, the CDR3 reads TGTGCCAGCAACCGGGATAGCAATCAGCCCCAGCATTTT.

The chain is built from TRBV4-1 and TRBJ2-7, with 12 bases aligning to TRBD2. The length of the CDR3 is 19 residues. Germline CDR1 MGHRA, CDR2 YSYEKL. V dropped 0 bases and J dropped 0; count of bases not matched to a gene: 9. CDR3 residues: CASSQDPGLAGFSSYEQYF. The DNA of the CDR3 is TGCGCCAGCAGCCAAGATCCTGGACTAGCGGGATTTAGCTCCTACGAGCAGTACTTC.

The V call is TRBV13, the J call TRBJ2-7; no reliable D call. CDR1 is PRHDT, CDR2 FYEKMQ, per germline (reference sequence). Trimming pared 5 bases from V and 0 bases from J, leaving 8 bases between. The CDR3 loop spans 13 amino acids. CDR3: CASSPPSSYEQYF. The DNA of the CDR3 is TGTGCCAGCAGCCCCCCCTCCTCCTACGAGCAGTACTTC.

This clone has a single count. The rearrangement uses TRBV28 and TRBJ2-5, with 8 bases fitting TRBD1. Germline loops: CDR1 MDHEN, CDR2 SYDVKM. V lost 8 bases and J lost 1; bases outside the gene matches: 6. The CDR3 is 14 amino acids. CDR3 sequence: CASGQGQIQETQYF. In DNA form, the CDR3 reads TGTGCCAGCGGACAGGGACAAATCCAAGAGACCCAGTACTTC.

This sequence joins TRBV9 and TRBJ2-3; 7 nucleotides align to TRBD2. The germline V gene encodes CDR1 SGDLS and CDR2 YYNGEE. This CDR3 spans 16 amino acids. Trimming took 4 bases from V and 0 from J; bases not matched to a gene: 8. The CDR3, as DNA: TGTGCCAGCAGCTTACAAGCGGGACCTAGCACAGATACGCAGTATTTT. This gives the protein CASSLQAGPSTDTQYF. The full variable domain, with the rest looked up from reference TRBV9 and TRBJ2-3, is DSGVTQTPKHLITATGQRVTLRCSPRSGDLSVYWYQQSLDQGLQFLIQYYNGEERAKGNILERFSAQQFPDLHSELNLSSLELGDSALYFCASSLQAGPSTDTQYFGPGTRLTVL.

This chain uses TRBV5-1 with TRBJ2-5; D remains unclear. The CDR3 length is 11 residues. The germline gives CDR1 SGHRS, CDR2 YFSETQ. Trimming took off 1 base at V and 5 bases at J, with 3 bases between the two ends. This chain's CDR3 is CASSLTETQYF. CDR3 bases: TGCGCCAGCAGCTTGACTGAGACCCAGTACTTC.

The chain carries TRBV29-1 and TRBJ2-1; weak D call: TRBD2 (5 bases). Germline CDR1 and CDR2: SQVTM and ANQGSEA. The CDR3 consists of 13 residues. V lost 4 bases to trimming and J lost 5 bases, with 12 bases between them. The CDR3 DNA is TGCAGCGTTGGCCCTAGCCTGAACAATGAGCAGTTCTTC. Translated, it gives CSVGPSLNNEQFF.

The CDR3 nucleotides are TGCGCCAGCAGCTTGGATCTAGCGGGGGACAATGAGCAGTTCTTC. Translated, it gives CASSLDLAGDNEQFF. This sequence joins TRBV5-1 and TRBJ2-1, with 10 bases that match TRBD2. The germline V gene has CDR1 SGHRS and CDR2 YFSETQ. The V and J ends lost 0 bases and 5 bases, in that order; junction bases with no gene match: 2. This CDR3 contains 15 residues.

The CDR3 nucleotides are TGCGCCAGCAGCCAAGTTCTAGCGGCCTACGAGCAGTACTTC. This codes for CASSQVLAAYEQYF. This chain connects TRBV4-1 to TRBJ2-7; 7 bases align to TRBD2. V dropped 1 base and J dropped 2; count of bases not matched to a gene: 2. The CDR3 is 14 residues long. Germline V gives CDR1 MGHRA, CDR2 YSYEKL.

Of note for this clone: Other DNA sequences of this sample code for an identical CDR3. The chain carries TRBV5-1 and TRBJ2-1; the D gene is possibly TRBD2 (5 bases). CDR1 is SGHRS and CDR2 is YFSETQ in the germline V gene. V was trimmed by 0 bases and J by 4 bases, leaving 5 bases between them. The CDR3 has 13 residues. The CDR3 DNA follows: TGCGCCAGCAGCTTGGGACTATACAATGAGCAGTTCTTC. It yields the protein CASSLGLYNEQFF.

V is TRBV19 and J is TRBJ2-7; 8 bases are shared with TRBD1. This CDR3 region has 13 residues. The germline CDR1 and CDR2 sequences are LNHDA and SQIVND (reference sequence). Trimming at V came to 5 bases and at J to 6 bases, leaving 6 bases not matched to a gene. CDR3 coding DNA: TGTGCCAGTAGTTTCAGACAGGGGAGCGAGCAGTACTTC. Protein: CASSFRQGSEQYF.

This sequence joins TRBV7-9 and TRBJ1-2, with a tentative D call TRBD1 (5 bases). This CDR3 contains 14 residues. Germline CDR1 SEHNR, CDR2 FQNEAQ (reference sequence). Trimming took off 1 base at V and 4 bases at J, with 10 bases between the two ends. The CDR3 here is CASSLGGASYGYTF. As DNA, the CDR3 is TGTGCCAGCAGCTTAGGGGGCGCTTCCTATGGCTACACCTTC.

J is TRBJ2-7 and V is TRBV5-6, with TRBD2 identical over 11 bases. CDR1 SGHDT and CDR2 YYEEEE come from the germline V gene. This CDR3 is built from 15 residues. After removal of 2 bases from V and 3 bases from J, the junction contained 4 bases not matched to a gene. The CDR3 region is CASSFITSGSYEQYF. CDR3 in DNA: TGTGCCAGCAGCTTCATCACTAGCGGGAGCTACGAGCAGTACTTC.

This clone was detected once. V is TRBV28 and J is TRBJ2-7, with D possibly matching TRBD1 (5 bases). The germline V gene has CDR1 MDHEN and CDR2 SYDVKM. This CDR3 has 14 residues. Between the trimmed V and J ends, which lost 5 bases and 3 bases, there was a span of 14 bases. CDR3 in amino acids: CASSPQTELYEQYF. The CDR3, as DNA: TGTGCCAGCAGTCCCCAGACAGAACTCTACGAGCAGTACTTC.

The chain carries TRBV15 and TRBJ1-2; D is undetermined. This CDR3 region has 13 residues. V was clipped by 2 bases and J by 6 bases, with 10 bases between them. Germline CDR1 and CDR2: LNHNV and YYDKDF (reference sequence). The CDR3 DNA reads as TGTGCCACCAGCAGACCGGGGATTGATGGCTACACCTTC. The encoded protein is CATSRPGIDGYTF.

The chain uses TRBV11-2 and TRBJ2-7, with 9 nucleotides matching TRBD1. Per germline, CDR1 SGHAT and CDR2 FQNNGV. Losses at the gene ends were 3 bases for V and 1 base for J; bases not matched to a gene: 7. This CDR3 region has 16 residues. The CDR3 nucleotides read TGTGCCAGCAGCTTGGTAGGACAGGGGATGTCCTACGAGCAGTACTTC. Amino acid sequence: CASSLVGQGMSYEQYF.

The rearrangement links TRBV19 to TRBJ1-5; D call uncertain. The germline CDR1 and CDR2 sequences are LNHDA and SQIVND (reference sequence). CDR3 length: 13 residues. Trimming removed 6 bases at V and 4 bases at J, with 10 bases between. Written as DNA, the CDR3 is TGTGCCAGTAGGCGGGAGGGAAATCAGCCCCAGCATTTT. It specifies CASRREGNQPQHF.

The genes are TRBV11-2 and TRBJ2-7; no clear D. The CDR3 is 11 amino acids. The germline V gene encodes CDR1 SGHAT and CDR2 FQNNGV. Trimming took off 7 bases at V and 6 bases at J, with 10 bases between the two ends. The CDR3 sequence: CASTSLSEQYF. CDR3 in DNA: TGTGCCAGCACCTCTTTGAGCGAGCAGTACTTC.